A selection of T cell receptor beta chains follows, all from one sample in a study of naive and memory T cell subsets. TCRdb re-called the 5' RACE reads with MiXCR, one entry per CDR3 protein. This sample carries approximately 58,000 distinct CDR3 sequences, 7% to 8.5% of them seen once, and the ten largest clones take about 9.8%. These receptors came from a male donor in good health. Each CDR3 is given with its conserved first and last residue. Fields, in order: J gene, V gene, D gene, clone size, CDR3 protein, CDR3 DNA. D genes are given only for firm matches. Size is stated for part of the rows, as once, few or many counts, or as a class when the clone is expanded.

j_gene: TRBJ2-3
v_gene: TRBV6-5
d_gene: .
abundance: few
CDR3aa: CASRGAVSTDTQYF
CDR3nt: TGTGCCAGCAGGGGGGCCGTTAGCACAGATACGCAGTATTTT

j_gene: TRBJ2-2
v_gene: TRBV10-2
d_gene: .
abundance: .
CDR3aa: CASSITGLNTGELFF
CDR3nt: TGCGCCAGCAGTATTACGGGACTGAACACCGGGGAGCTGTTTTTT

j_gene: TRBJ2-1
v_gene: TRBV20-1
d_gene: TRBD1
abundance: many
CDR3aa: CSASLGQGAYNEQFF
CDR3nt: TGCAGTGCTAGCCTTGGGCAGGGGGCCTACAATGAGCAGTTCTTC

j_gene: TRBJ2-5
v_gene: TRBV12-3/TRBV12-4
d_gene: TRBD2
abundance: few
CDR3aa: CASSFLPTSGEETQYF
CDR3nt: TGTGCCAGCAGTTTCCTCCCTACTAGCGGGGAAGAGACCCAGTACTTC

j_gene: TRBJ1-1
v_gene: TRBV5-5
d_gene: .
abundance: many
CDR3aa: CASSFGNTEAFF
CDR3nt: TGTGCCAGCAGCTTTGGGAACACTGAAGCTTTCTTT

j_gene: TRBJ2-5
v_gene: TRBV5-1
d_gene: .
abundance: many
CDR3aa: CASRTEPGGYGETQYF
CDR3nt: TGCGCCAGCAGAACGGAACCAGGAGGCTATGGAGAGACCCAGTACTTC

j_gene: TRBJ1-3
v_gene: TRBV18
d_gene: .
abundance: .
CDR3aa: CASSPGSGVGNTIYF
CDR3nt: TGTGCCAGCTCACCTGGTTCGGGGGTCGGAAACACCATATATTTT

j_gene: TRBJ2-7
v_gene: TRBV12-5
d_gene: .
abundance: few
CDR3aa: CASGLGNEQYF
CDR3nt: TGTGCTAGTGGTTTGGGGAACGAGCAGTACTTC

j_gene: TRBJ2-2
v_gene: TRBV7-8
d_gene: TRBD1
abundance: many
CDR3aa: CASRPGQGTTGELFF
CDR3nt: TGTGCCAGCAGACCAGGACAGGGCACCACCGGGGAGCTGTTTTTT

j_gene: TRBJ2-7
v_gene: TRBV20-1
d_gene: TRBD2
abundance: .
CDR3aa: CSAATSGGANEQYF
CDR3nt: TGCAGTGCTGCGACTAGCGGGGGGGCTAACGAGCAGTACTTC

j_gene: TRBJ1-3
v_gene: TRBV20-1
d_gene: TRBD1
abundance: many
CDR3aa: CSAPGGTARNTIYF
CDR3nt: TGCAGTGCTCCCGGAGGGACAGCTAGAAACACCATATATTTT

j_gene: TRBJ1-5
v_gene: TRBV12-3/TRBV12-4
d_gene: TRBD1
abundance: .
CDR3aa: CASSSRDRGRGNQPQHF
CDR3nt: TGTGCCAGCAGCTCGAGGGACAGGGGAAGGGGCAATCAGCCCCAGCATTTT

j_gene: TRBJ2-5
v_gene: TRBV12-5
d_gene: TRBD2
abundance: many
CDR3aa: CASGLVLLAGVMETQYF
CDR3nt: TGTGCTAGTGGTTTGGTACTACTAGCGGGAGTCATGGAGACCCAGTACTTC

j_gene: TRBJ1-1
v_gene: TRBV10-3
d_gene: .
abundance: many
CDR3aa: CATASTENTEAFF
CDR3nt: TGTGCCACGGCGAGCACGGAGAACACTGAAGCTTTCTTT

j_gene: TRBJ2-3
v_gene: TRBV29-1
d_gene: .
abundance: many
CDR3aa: CSVEDPDPNTDTQYF
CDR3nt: TGCAGCGTTGAAGATCCTGACCCAAACACAGATACGCAGTATTTT

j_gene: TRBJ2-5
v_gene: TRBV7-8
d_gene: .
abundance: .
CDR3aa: CASGLVEGTRQLF
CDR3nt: TGTGCCAGCGGCTTAGTGGAGGGGACTCGCCAACTTTTC

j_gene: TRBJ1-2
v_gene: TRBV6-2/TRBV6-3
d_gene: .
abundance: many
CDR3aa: CASREWEGGYTF
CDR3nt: TGTGCCAGCAGAGAGTGGGAGGGTGGCTACACCTTC

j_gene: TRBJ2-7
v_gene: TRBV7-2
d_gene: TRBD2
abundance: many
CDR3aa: CASSFVSGASSYEQYF
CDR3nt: TGTGCCAGCAGCTTCGTTAGCGGGGCGAGCTCCTACGAGCAGTACTTC

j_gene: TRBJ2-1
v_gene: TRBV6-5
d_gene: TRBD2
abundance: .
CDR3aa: CASSYSSLAGEEQFF
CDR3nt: TGTGCCAGCAGTTACTCGAGCCTAGCGGGGGAAGAGCAGTTCTTC

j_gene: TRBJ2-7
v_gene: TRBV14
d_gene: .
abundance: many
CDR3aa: CASSQLGSPYEQYF
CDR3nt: TGTGCCAGCAGCCAATTGGGGTCCCCCTACGAGCAGTACTTC

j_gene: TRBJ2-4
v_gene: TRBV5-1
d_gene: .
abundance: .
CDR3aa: CASSLDLGKNIQYF
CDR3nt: TGCGCCAGCAGCTTGGATTTGGGTAAAAACATTCAGTACTTC

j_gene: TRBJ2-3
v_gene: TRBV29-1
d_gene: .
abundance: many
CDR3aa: CSVESVRVGDTQYF
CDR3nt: TGCAGCGTTGAATCTGTCAGAGTGGGAGATACGCAGTATTTT

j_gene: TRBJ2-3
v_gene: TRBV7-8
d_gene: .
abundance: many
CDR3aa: CASSLVAGWSTDTQYF
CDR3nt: TGTGCCAGCAGCTTAGTTGCGGGATGGAGCACAGATACGCAGTATTTT

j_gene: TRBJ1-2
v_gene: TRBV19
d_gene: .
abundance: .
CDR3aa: CASSEWTFPTNYGYTF
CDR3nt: TGTGCCAGTAGCGAATGGACCTTCCCTACTAACTATGGCTACACCTTC

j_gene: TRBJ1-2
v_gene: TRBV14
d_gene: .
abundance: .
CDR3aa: CASSQNLNRAGGGGYTF
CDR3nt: TGTGCCAGCAGCCAAAACCTTAACAGGGCTGGAGGGGGAGGCTACACCTTC

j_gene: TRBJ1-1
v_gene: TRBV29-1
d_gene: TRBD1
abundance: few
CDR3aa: CSVVFGQAFNTEAFF
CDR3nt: TGCAGCGTTGTTTTTGGACAGGCTTTCAACACTGAAGCTTTCTTT

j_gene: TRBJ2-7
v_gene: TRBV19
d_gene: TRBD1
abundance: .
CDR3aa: CASKTSQGPSGEQYF
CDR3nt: TGTGCCAGTAAGACCTCACAGGGGCCCTCCGGCGAGCAGTACTTC

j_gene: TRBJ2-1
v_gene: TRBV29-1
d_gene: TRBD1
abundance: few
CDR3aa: CSVETGGTYNEQFF
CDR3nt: TGCAGCGTCGAGACAGGGGGGACCTACAATGAGCAGTTCTTC

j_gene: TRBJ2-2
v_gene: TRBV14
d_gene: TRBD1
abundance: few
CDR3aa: CASSPGQGIGELFF
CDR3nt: TGTGCCAGCAGCCCGGGACAGGGGATCGGGGAGCTGTTTTTT

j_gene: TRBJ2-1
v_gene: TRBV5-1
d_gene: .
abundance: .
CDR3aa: CASSGADSYNEQFF
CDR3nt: TGCGCCAGCAGCGGAGCGGACTCCTACAATGAGCAGTTCTTC

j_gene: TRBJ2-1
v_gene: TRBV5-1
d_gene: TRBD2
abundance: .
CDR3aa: CASSWGTSGNEQFF
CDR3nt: TGCGCCAGCAGCTGGGGGACTAGCGGCAATGAGCAGTTCTTC

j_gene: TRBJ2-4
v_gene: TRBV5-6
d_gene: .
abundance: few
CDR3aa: CASTSGEAKNIQYF
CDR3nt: TGTGCCAGCACGTCGGGGGAGGCCAAAAACATTCAGTACTTC

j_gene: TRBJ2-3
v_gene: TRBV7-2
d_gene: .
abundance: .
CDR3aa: CASSLLGTDTQYF
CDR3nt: TGTGCCAGCAGCCTACTAGGCACAGATACGCAGTATTTT

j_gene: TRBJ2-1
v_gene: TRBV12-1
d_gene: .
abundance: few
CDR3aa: CASSESDTGGNNEQFF
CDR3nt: TGCGCCAGCAGTGAGTCCGACACGGGGGGAAACAATGAGCAGTTCTTC

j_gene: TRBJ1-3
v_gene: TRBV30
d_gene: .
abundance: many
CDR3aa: CAWSDTPGGNTIYF
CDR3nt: TGTGCCTGGAGTGATACTCCAGGGGGAAACACCATATATTTT

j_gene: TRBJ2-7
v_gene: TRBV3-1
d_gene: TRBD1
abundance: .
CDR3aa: CASSLDGTGVGEQYF
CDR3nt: TGTGCCAGCAGCCTAGACGGGACAGGGGTCGGCGAGCAGTACTTC